The source of this TCR beta chain is a study of blood T cell repertoires in COVID-19. The wider study: Whether acute or convalescent, the COVID-19 samples came from the United States, Italy and Spain. From T cells, B-cell-depleted T cells, or PBMCs came the material, which was cDNA or gDNA.

The repertoire was sequenced with immunoSEQ multiplex PCR; TCRdb's copy has only in-frame clones and lacks some. The sample consists of fewer than 200,000 clones, 75% to 90% of them appearing once. Germline V gene data show CDR1 as GTSNPN and CDR2 as SVGIG (reference sequence). With V trimmed by 4 bases and J by 3 bases, 5 bases remained unmatched. CDR3 length: 13 amino acids. The sample holds a few counts of this clone. The rearrangement uses TRBV30 and TRBJ1-2, with 7 bases lining up with TRBD1. This TCR was sampled from a woman between 50 and 59 years old who had recovered from COVID-19. Sequencing was carried out using PBMCs or T cells enriched from blood (not recorded which). The CDR3 reads CAWNRGVDYGYTF. The CDR3 DNA is TGTGCCTGGAACAGGGGAGTGGACTATGGCTACACCTTC.